The rows below give T cell receptor beta chains drawn from one sample of a study of blood T cell repertoires in COVID-19. The data were produced by immunoSEQ multiplex PCR, yet TCRdb's version contains in-frame clones alone and is incomplete. This sample has 120,000 to 150,000 clones; 70% to 80% occur once, and the top ten carry 3% to 4.5%. The specimen was peripheral blood. The receptor set was obtained from a man aged 60 to 69 with acute or convalescent COVID-19. Both conserved end residues are part of each CDR3. A D gene is named only where the DNA matches it firmly. Size tells how often a clone was seen (once, few, many) or the class of an expanded clone, and some rows leave it out.

J	size	V	D	CDR3	DNA
TRBJ2-3	-	TRBV18	TRBD1	CASSPLGTGSTDTQYF	TGTGCCAGCTCACCATTGGGGACAGGGTCCACAGATACGCAGTATTTT
TRBJ2-3	few	TRBV6-5	-	CASRRGGTDTQYF	TGTGCCAGCAGGCGGGGCGGCACAGATACGCAGTATTTT
TRBJ1-5	once	TRBV4-2	-	CASSQEVRDSAQHF	TGTGCCAGCAGCCAAGAGGTCAGGGACTCGGCCCAGCATTTT
TRBJ2-5	-	TRBV5-4	TRBD1	CASSLATGGPTQETQYF	TGTGCCAGCAGCTTGGCAACAGGGGGCCCGACCCAAGAGACCCAGTACTTC
TRBJ2-1	few	TRBV30	-	CAWSVLGSGSYNEQFF	TGTGCCTGGAGTGTACTGGGGAGTGGATCCTACAATGAGCAGTTCTTC
TRBJ2-5	-	TRBV7-9	TRBD1	CASSSETGVGETQYF	TGTGCCAGCAGCTCGGAGACAGGGGTGGGCGAGACCCAGTACTTC
TRBJ1-6	-	TRBV3-1/TRBV3-2	TRBD1	CASSSGQGGNSPLHF	TGTGCCAGCAGCTCGGGACAGGGCGGTAATTCACCCCTCCACTTT
TRBJ1-2	-	TRBV15	TRBD1	CATSNVDRVGGYTF	TGTGCCACCAGCAACGTGGACAGGGTAGGAGGCTACACCTTC
TRBJ2-7	-	TRBV3-1/TRBV3-2	-	CASSQLYEQYF	TGTGCCAGCAGCCAACTATACGAGCAGTACTTC
TRBJ2-1	-	TRBV10-3	TRBD2	CAISDSGSGRGSSYNEQFF	TGTGCCATCAGTGATTCCGGTAGCGGGAGGGGGAGCTCCTACAATGAGCAGTTCTTC
TRBJ2-7	-	TRBV5-1	-	CASSFEGSRYYEQYF	TGCGCCAGCAGCTTCGAGGGATCAAGGTATTACGAGCAGTACTTC
TRBJ1-2	-	TRBV29-1	TRBD1	CSVDEDRGYYGYTF	TGCAGCGTTGATGAGGACAGGGGTTACTATGGCTACACCTTC
TRBJ1-1	-	TRBV2	TRBD1	CASTPASTGRTEAFF	TGTGCCAGCACCCCAGCATCGACAGGGCGGACTGAAGCTTTCTTT
TRBJ2-5	-	TRBV5-8	TRBD1	CASSPASRQGKETQYF	TGTGCCAGCAGCCCAGCGTCGAGACAGGGCAAAGAGACCCAGTACTTC
TRBJ1-1	-	TRBV18	-	CASSPDFILGEAFF	TGTGCCAGCTCACCAGACTTCATCCTCGGTGAAGCTTTCTTT
TRBJ1-2	-	TRBV28	TRBD1	CASRPGQVNGYTF	TGTGCCAGCAGACCCGGACAGGTCAATGGCTACACCTTC